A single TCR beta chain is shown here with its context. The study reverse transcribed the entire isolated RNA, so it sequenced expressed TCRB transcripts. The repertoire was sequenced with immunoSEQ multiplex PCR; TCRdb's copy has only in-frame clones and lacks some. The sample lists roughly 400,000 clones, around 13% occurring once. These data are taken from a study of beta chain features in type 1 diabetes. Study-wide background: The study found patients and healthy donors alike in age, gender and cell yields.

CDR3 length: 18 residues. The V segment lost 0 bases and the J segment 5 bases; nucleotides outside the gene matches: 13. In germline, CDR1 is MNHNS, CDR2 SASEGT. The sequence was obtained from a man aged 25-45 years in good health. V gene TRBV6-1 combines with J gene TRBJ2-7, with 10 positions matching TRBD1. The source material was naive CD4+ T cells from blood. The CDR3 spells CASSEAPLAGDRGHEQYF. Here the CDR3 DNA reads TGTGCCAGCAGTGAAGCGCCTCTCGCCGGGGACAGGGGCCACGAGCAGTACTTC.